The 18 T cell receptor beta chains in this list originate from one sample, sequenced in a study of human T cells and chemical hapten exposure. What the library attached to individual cDNA molecules were unique molecular identifiers. TCRdb processed the reads anew with MiXCR; each CDR3 protein has one entry. The table records around 120,000 distinct CDR3 sequences, about 8.9% of them present only once. The authors' total RNA extraction used unfractionated whole blood. The sequencing input was whole blood. The receptor set was obtained from a human donor in good health. Some clones in this sample may be carry-over from other donors' samples.

This clonotype was detected ten times or more. The rearrangement links TRBV6-5 to TRBJ2-3; D might be TRBD1 (5 bases). In germline, CDR1 is MNHEY, CDR2 SVGAGI. The CDR3 consists of 19 residues. Trimming pared 2 bases from V and 0 bases from J, leaving 21 bases between. CDR3 nucleotide sequence: TGTGCCAGCAGTTACCCGCCCCCTAAGGGCAGGGTAAGCACAGATACGCAGTATTTT. It codes for CASSYPPPKGRVSTDTQYF.

In this sample, this clonotype turned up many times. The chain combines TRBV10-3 with TRBJ2-7; maybe TRBD1 (5 bases). V was clipped by 3 bases and J by 0 bases, with 9 bases between them. Germline V CDR1 and CDR2: ENHRY, SYGVKD. This CDR3 spans 14 amino acids. This CDR3 is CAISDGRDSYEQYF. The CDR3 DNA reads TGTGCCATCAGTGACGGCAGGGACTCCTACGAGCAGTACTTC.

The genes are TRBV19 and TRBJ2-7, with 8 bases that match TRBD1. The CDR3 contains 14 residues. The V segment lost 6 bases and the J segment 2 bases; nucleotides outside the gene matches: 6. Germline CDR1 and CDR2: LNHDA and SQIVND (reference sequence). CDR3 sequence (DNA): TGTGCCAGTAGGACGGGACAGGCACCCTACGAGCAGTACTTC. As protein: CASRTGQAPYEQYF.

In its sample, this clonotype was seen many times. The chain employs TRBV25-1 and TRBJ2-7; D might be TRBD1 or TRBD2, each matching 5 bases. Germline lookup yields CDR1 MGHDK and CDR2 SYGVNS. CDR3 size: 12 residues. The V gene lost 6 bases and the J gene lost 3 bases, with 9 bases spanning the gap. For the CDR3, the DNA is TGTGCCAGCAGCGTTGGGGGCTACGAGCAGTACTTC. It is translated as CASSVGGYEQYF.

This clonotype was detected many times. The chain recombines TRBV7-2 with TRBJ1-5; D remains unclear. The V and J ends lost 2 bases and 2 bases respectively, with 7 bases between them. The CDR3 consists of 14 residues. Germline V gene lookup returns CDR1 SGHTA and CDR2 FQGNSA. CDR3 protein: CASSLHGGNQPQHF. In DNA, the CDR3 is TGTGCCAGCAGCTTACATGGGGGCAATCAGCCCCAGCATTTT. The whole variable domain, remainder taken from reference TRBV7-2 and TRBJ1-5, is GAGVSQSPSNKVTEKGKDVELRCDPISGHTALYWYRQSLGQGLEFLIYFQGNSAPDKSGLPSDRFSAERTGGSVSTLTIQRTQQEDSAVYLCASSLHGGNQPQHFGDGTRLSIL.

The chain is built from TRBV29-1 and TRBJ2-2, with D maybe TRBD1 (6 bases). The germline V gene encodes CDR1 SQVTM and CDR2 ANQGSEA. V was clipped by 4 bases and J by 0 bases, with 6 bases between them. This CDR3 is 13 amino acids long. The CDR3 sequence: CSVGQANTGELFF. Here the CDR3 DNA reads TGCAGCGTTGGACAGGCGAACACCGGGGAGCTGTTTTTT.

Many counts were recorded for this clonotype. This chain connects TRBV6-5 to TRBJ1-2; the match to TRBD1 covers 7 bases. Germline V CDR1 and CDR2: MNHEY, SVGAGI. The CDR3 sequence is 16 residues long. With V trimmed by 2 bases and J by 4 bases, 10 bases remained unmatched. DNA for the CDR3: TGTGCCAGCAGTTACGTGGTCCAGGGGGGAGGCTATGGCTACACCTTC. Residues: CASSYVVQGGGYGYTF.

This clonotype turned up a few times. J is TRBJ1-6 and V is TRBV12-3 or TRBV12-4; D is undetermined. The CDR3 has 13 residues. V was shortened by 5 bases and J by 10 bases, with 12 bases between the two germline ends. CDR3 sequence (DNA): TGTGCCAGCAGTACCCTCATACAATCACCCCTCCACTTT. Translation gives CASSTLIQSPLHF.

This clonotype was found many times. The chain joins TRBV6-6 to TRBJ1-5, with D possibly being TRBD1 (6 bases). This CDR3 is built from 15 residues. The V gene's germline CDR1 is MNHNY and CDR2 SVGAGI (reference sequence). V lost 10 bases and J lost 5, with 21 bases in between. The CDR3 reads CATTPRNRADQPQHF. The CDR3 coding sequence is TGTGCCACCACGCCCCGGAACAGGGCCGATCAGCCCCAGCATTTT.

This clonotype occurred a few times. This rearrangement joins TRBV9 to TRBJ2-7, with 9 nucleotides matching TRBD1. V lost 2 bases, J lost 7 bases, and 7 bases stayed unmatched. Germline V gene sequence: CDR1 SGDLS, CDR2 YYNGEE. The length of the CDR3 is 14 residues. CDR3: CASSVTGGTGEQYF. As DNA, the CDR3 is TGTGCCAGCAGCGTTACAGGGGGCACGGGGGAGCAGTACTTC.

The chain has TRBV2 and TRBJ2-1; 11 bases fit TRBD2. CDR3 size: 20 residues. J was trimmed by 0 bases and V by 3 bases; bases with no gene match: 13. Per the germline V gene, CDR1 is SNHLY and CDR2 is FYNNEI. The CDR3 DNA reads TGTGCCAGCAGTGAGGGACTAGCGGAGGACAACTACAACTCCTACAATGAGCAGTTCTTC. Translation: CASSEGLAEDNYNSYNEQFF. The variable domain in full, completed from reference TRBV2 and TRBJ2-1, reads EPEVTQTPSHQVTQMGQEVILRCVPISNHLYFYWYRQILGQKVEFLVSFYNNEISEKSEIFDDQFSVERPDGSNFTLKIRSTKLEDSAMYFCASSEGLAEDNYNSYNEQFFGPGTRLTVL.

This chain links TRBV6-1 with TRBJ1-3; D possibly corresponds to TRBD1 (5 bases). Per the germline V gene, CDR1 is MNHNS and CDR2 is SASEGT. This CDR3 comprises 14 residues. Trimming cost V 6 bases and J 2 bases, with 11 bases left between them. The CDR3 DNA sequence: TGTGCCAGCAGCCGCCGGGGGGCTGGAAACACCATATATTTT. Its protein is CASSRRGAGNTIYF.

This clonotype occurred many times. The J gene is TRBJ1-2, the V gene TRBV11-2, with 7 bases identical to TRBD1. The CDR3 is 16 amino acids. The V gene's germline CDR1 is SGHAT and CDR2 FQNNGV. V dropped 5 bases and J dropped 4; count of bases not matched to a gene: 13. CDR3 bases: TGTGCCAGCAGCCCCGAACCGGGACAGATGATCTATGGCTACACCTTC. This codes for CASSPEPGQMIYGYTF.

The chain couples TRBV9 to TRBJ1-6; no firm D call. The germline V and J ends were trimmed by 5 bases and 7 bases, with 16 bases remaining between them. CDR1 is SGDLS, CDR2 YYNGEE, per germline. The CDR3 is 15 residues long. DNA for the CDR3: TGTGCCAGCAGTCCAACGGGCAGACAAAATTCACCCCTCCACTTT. This translates into CASSPTGRQNSPLHF.

V and J are TRBV5-6 and TRBJ1-4; D is undetermined. The CDR3 loop spans 12 amino acids. Germline V CDR1 and CDR2: SGHDT, YYEEEE. Deletions cut 1 base from V and 6 bases from J, with 4 bases between. CDR3: CASSLNYEKLFF. CDR3 DNA sequence: TGTGCCAGCAGCTTGAATTATGAAAAACTGTTTTTT.

There are many counts of this clonotype. CDR3 in DNA: TGTGCCAGCAGCTGGGCTAGCTCCTACGAGCAGTACTTC. Amino acid sequence: CASSWASSYEQYF. The gene calls are TRBV14 and TRBJ2-7; no definite D call. Germline loops: CDR1 SGHDN, CDR2 FVKESK. V lost 5 bases to trimming and J lost 0 bases, with 8 bases between them. The CDR3 runs 13 residues.

The V gene is TRBV12-3 or TRBV12-4, the J gene TRBJ2-3; no definite D call. This CDR3 is 15 amino acids long. Trimming cost V 0 bases and J 1 base, with 8 bases left between them. CDR3 protein: CASSLAPSGTDTQYF. CDR3 DNA: TGTGCCAGCAGTTTAGCGCCTTCAGGCACAGATACGCAGTATTTT.

There are a few counts of this clonotype. V usage is TRBV12-5 and J usage is TRBJ1-1; 8 bases agree with TRBD1. CDR1 LGHNT and CDR2 FRNRAP come from the germline V gene. The CDR3 runs 12 residues. V shed 8 bases and J 5 bases; nucleotides not matched to a gene: 4. The CDR3 region has the DNA TGTGCTAGTCAGGGGGCTGGTACTGAAGCTTTCTTT. Protein sequence: CASQGAGTEAFF. The full variable domain, completed using reference TRBV12-5 and TRBJ1-1, is DARVTQTPRHKVTEMGQEVTMRCQPILGHNTVFWYRQTMMQGLELLAYFRNRAPLDDSGMPKDRFSAEMPDATLATLKIQPSEPRDSAVYFCASQGAGTEAFFGQGTRLTVV.